This T cell receptor beta chain was retrieved from a study of T cells in Graves' hyperthyroidism and ophthalmopathy. Study-wide results and caveats: Most expanded thyroid clonotypes above 0.001 also appeared in blood.

Amplification yielded TCR beta CDR3 regions, with RNA transcripts as the source. TCR CDR3 underwent first-round RT-PCR with the HTBI primer set. TCRdb reprocessed the multiplex PCR reads via MiXCR and lists one record per CDR3 protein. Of some 510,000 distinct CDR3 sequences listed, less than 25% were seen once; the top ten hold around 27%. This clonotype was detected ten times or more. Its antigen is as yet unknown. Germline V CDR1 and CDR2: KGHDR, SFDVKD. CDR3 length: 12 residues. Deletions cut 5 bases from V and 10 bases from J, with 11 bases between. The V call is TRBV24-1, the J call TRBJ1-5; D uncertain. Source material: blood. The source of this sequence is a man between 18 and 29 years old with Graves' hyperthyroidism. As DNA, the CDR3 is TGTGCCACCAGTGGTTCCGGCTCACCCCAGCATTTT. It yields the protein CATSGSGSPQHF.